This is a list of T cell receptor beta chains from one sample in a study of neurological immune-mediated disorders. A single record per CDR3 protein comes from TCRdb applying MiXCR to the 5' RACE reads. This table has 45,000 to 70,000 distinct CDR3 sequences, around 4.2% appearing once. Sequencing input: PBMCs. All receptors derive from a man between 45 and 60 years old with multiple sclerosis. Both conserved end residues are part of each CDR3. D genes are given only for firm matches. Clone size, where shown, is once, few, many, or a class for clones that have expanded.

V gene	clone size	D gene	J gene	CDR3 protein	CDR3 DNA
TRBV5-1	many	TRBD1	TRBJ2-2	CASSSGQGTGELFF	TGCGCCAGCAGCTCAGGACAGGGCACCGGGGAGCTGTTTTTT
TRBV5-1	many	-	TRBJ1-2	CASSPRGQEGYTF	TGCGCCAGCAGCCCCCGGGGGCAGGAAGGCTACACCTTC
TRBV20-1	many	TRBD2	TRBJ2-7	CSARGAGAGSEQYF	TGCAGTGCTAGAGGGGCGGGAGCTGGGTCCGAGCAGTACTTC
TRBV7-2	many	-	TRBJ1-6	CASSFSGGGSPLHF	TGTGCCAGCAGCTTTTCAGGCGGAGGGTCACCCCTCCACTTT
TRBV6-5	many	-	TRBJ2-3	CASSYSPPDAPQYF	TGTGCCAGCAGTTACTCGCCCCCCGACGCCCCGCAGTATTTT
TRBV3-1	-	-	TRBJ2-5	CASSQDAGSGMAQYF	TGTGCCAGCAGCCAAGACGCCGGGTCCGGAATGGCCCAGTACTTC
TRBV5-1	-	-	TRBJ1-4	CASSLGGDRFNEKLFF	TGCGCCAGCAGCTTGGGGGGTGACAGGTTTAATGAAAAACTGTTTTTT
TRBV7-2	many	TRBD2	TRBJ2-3	CASSLRIRASGRGEADTQYF	TGTGCCAGCAGCTTACGGATTAGGGCTAGCGGGAGAGGTGAAGCAGATACGCAGTATTTT
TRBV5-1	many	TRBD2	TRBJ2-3	CASSFRSGDADTQYF	TGCGCCAGCAGCTTCCGGAGCGGGGACGCAGATACGCAGTATTTT
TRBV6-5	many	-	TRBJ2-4	CASSSADTLAKNIQYF	TGTGCCAGCAGTTCCGCGGACACCCTAGCCAAAAACATTCAGTACTTC
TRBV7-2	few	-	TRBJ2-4	CASSLALAKNIQYF	TGTGCCAGCAGCTTAGCTTTAGCCAAAAACATTCAGTACTTC
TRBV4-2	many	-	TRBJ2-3	CASSQDRPSLGFSTDTQYF	TGTGCCAGCAGCCAAGATCGGCCCTCATTAGGGTTTAGCACAGATACGCAGTATTTT
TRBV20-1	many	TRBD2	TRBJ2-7	CSAREGRTSGRAHEQYF	TGCAGTGCTAGAGAAGGGCGTACTAGCGGGAGGGCCCACGAGCAGTACTTC
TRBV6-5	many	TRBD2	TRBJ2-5	CASTVSGGIQETQYF	TGTGCCAGCACGGTTAGCGGGGGGATACAAGAGACCCAGTACTTC
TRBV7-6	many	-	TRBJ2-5	CASSLLGEAETQYF	TGTGCCAGCAGCTTACTTGGGGAGGCGGAGACCCAGTACTTC
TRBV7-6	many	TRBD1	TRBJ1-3	CASSHRQGRASGNTIYF	TGTGCCAGCAGCCACCGACAGGGGAGGGCTTCTGGAAACACCATATATTTT
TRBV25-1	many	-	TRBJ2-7	CASSVSGEQYF	TGTGCCAGCAGTGTAAGCGGAGAGCAGTACTTC
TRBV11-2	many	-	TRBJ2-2	CASSSGSWDPRTGELFF	TGTGCCAGCAGCTCAGGATCCTGGGACCCGAGGACCGGGGAGCTGTTTTTT
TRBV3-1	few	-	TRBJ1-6	CASSQEQLSPLHF	TGTGCCAGCAGCCAAGAACAGCTTTCACCCCTCCACTTT
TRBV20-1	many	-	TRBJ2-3	CSVLRRDTQYF	TGCAGTGTCCTTAGGAGAGATACGCAGTATTTT
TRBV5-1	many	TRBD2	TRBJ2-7	CASRGLAGGFNEQYF	TGCGCCAGCAGGGGGCTAGCGGGGGGATTCAACGAGCAGTACTTC
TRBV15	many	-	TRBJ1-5	CSNQPQHF	TGTAGCAATCAGCCCCAGCATTTT
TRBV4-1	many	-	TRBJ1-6	CASSQSQAANSPLHF	TGCGCCAGCAGCCAATCACAGGCAGCAAATTCACCCCTCCACTTT
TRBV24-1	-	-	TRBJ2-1	CATSDTGAPYNEQFF	TGTGCCACCAGTGATACGGGGGCCCCCTACAATGAGCAGTTCTTC
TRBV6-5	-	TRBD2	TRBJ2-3	CASRTGTSGWTDTQYF	TGTGCCAGCAGAACCGGGACTAGCGGATGGACAGATACGCAGTATTTT